This TCR beta chain is drawn from a study of response to subunit inactivated influenza vaccine. This CDR3 is built from 14 residues. The J segment lost 5 bases and the V segment lost 6 bases, leaving 8 bases of the junction unmatched. Germline V CDR1 and CDR2: DFQATT, SNEGSKA (reference sequence). This clonotype has more than one count but fewer than ten. Antigen specificity is unknown. A single record per CDR3 protein comes from TCRdb applying MiXCR to the RT-PCR reads. The sample includes about 800,000 distinct CDR3 sequences, approximately 22% of them seen just once. Study-wide results and limits: Each seasonal influenza vaccination recruits few new T cells, the authors suggested.

The V call is TRBV20-1, the J call TRBJ2-1; 9 bases match TRBD2. The receptor was isolated from a man in his forties or fifties who received an inactivated influenza vaccine. The starting material was PBMCs from blood, obtained roughly 5 days after vaccination. The CDR3, as DNA: TGCAGTGCCCGACTAGCGGCCCGGAACAATGAGCAGTTCTTC. Translation gives CSARLAARNNEQFF.